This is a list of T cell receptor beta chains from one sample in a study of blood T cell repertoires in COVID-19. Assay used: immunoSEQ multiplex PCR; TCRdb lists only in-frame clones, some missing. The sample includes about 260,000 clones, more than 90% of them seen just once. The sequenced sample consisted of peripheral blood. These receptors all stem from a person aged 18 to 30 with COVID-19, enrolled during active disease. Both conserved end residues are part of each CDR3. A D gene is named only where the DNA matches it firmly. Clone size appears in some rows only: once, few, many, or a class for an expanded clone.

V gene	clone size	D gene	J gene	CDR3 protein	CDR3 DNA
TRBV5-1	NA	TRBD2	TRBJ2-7	CASSWGLAGVSYEQYF	TGCGCCAGCAGCTGGGGTTTAGCGGGAGTGTCCTACGAGCAGTACTTC
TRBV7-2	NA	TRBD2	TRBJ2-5	CASSPSGLVGWETQYF	TGTGCCAGCAGCCCATCGGGACTAGTCGGGTGGGAGACCCAGTACTTC
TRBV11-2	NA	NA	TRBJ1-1	CASSLGGYEAFF	TGTGCCAGCAGCTTAGGAGGTTATGAAGCTTTCTTT
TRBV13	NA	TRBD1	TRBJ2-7	CASSLVGQGGEQYF	TGTGCCAGCAGCTTAGTGGGACAGGGAGGCGAGCAGTACTTC
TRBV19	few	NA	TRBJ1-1	CASNVGAGPTEAFF	TGTGCCAGTAATGTGGGGGCAGGGCCCACTGAAGCTTTCTTT
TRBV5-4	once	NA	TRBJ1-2	CASSLTANYGYTF	TGTGCCAGCAGCCTGACAGCGAACTATGGCTACACCTTC
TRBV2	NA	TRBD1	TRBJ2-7	CASSYRQGADYEQYF	TGTGCCAGCAGTTATCGACAGGGGGCTGACTACGAGCAGTACTTC
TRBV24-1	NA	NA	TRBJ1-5	CATSDLRGQPQHF	TGTGCCACCAGTGATCTAAGAGGTCAGCCCCAGCATTTT
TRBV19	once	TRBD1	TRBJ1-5	CASSRGQGVVQPQHF	TGTGCCAGTAGTAGGGGACAGGGGGTAGTCCAGCCCCAGCATTTT
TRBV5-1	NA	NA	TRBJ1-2	CASSEVGNYGYTF	TGCGCCAGCAGCGAGGTAGGAAACTATGGCTACACCTTC
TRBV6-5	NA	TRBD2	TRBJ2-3	CASSSSGSISTDTQYF	TGTGCCAGCAGTTCTAGCGGGAGTATAAGCACAGATACGCAGTATTTT
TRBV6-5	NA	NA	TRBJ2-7	CALKLTAANEQYF	TGTGCCCTCAAACTAACTGCGGCTAACGAGCAGTACTTC
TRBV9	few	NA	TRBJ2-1	CASSVRGERDNEQFF	TGTGCCAGCAGCGTACGCGGGGAACGGGACAATGAGCAGTTCTTC
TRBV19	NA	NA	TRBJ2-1	CASRRDSPSYNEQFF	TGTGCCAGTAGGAGGGACTCCCCCTCCTACAATGAGCAGTTCTTC
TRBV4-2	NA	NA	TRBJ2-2	CASSQEEATGELFF	TGTGCCAGCAGCCAAGAAGAGGCAACCGGGGAGCTGTTTTTT
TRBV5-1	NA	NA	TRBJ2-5	CASSSADYSGQETQYF	TGCGCCAGCAGCTCCGCGGACTACAGCGGCCAAGAGACCCAGTACTTC
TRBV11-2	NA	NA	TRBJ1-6	CASSLVVREGSPLHF	TGTGCCAGCAGCTTAGTGGTCAGGGAGGGTTCACCCCTCCACTTT
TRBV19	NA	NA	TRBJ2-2	CASSMPVVYGELFF	TGTGCCAGTAGTATGCCGGTGGTCTATGGGGAGCTGTTTTTT
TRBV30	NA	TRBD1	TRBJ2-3	CAWSGGQGAVTDTQYF	TGTGCCTGGAGTGGCGGACAGGGGGCCGTCACAGATACGCAGTATTTT
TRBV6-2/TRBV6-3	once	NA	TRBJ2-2	CASSLTANTGELFF	TGTGCCAGCAGTCTGACTGCGAACACCGGGGAGCTGTTTTTT
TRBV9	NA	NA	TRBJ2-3	CASSVGGFPQADTQYF	TGTGCCAGCAGCGTTGGGGGGTTCCCGCAGGCAGATACGCAGTATTTT